This T cell receptor (beta chain) was documented in a study of T cell responses to AZD1222 COVID-19 vaccine. Findings of the study overall: Increases in Spike-specific TCR breadth and depth were seen after two AZD1222 doses. Donors skewed white British and female; clonal diversity was possibly underestimated.

TCRdb's copy holds only in-frame clones and misses some; the assay was immunoSEQ multiplex PCR. Of about 130,000 clones listed, approximately 90% are singletons. For this clone: The target antigen is unknown. Other DNA sequences in this specimen translate into the identical CDR3.

The CDR3 length is 12 residues. CDR1 MDHEN and CDR2 SYDVKM come from the germline V gene. With 3 bases removed from V and 3 bases from J, the gap between germline ends came to 5 bases. The V and J genes are TRBV28 and TRBJ1-2, with D hard to call. The source of this sequence is an adult who received the AZD1222 COVID-19 vaccine. The source was peripheral blood, collected 28 days after the second AZD1222 dose. Here the CDR3 reads CASSLRDYGYTF. The CDR3 DNA reads TGTGCCAGCAGTTTGCGTGACTATGGCTACACCTTC.